This TCR beta chain emerged from a study of CD4 T cells in relation to SARS-CoV-2 and coronaviruses. Overall study: ViraFEST: approximately 10-day antigen culture of PBMCs, then TCR beta CDR3 sequencing. Study-wide results and caveats: According to naive versus memory sequencing, detected responses are memory recall, not newly primed.

The V and J ends lost 2 bases and 5 bases, in that order; junction bases with no gene match: 0. The CDR3 consists of 15 residues. Germline V gene lookup returns CDR1 MNHEY and CDR2 SVGEGT. Profiled with immunoSEQ multiplex PCR; TCRdb holds only in-frame clones, not every one. The sample records about 36,000 clones, over 75% being singletons. Naive and memory CD4+ T cells came from enriched cryopreserved PBMCs. Regarding this clone: What it binds is unknown.

The sequence was obtained from an adult with COVID-19. This chain connects TRBV6-2 or TRBV6-3 to TRBJ1-6, with 10 bases aligning to TRBD1. The sample consisted of memory CD4+ T cells from PBMCs, cultured in vitro. The CDR3 DNA reads TGTGCCAGCAGTTACGGGACAGGGGATAATTCACCCCTCCACTTT. Translating it yields CASSYGTGDNSPLHF.